This record concerns one T cell receptor beta chain sequence. Its antigen is unknown. The sample holds no much larger clone one base away, and base qualities are not on file. Donors were healthy HIV-negative adults with no recently reported acute infections or vaccinations. All donors were Caucasian adults living in Nashville, Tennessee, USA. CD4+ T cells were enriched by magnetic negative selection, after which naive cells were positively selected on CD45RA and the negative fraction was taken as the memory subset. Blood was collected by leukapheresis, and PBMCs were isolated by Ficoll-Histopaque density gradient centrifugation and then cryopreserved in liquid nitrogen vapor phase. Analytical flow cytometry was used to check the purity and quantity of each magnetically sorted T cell population. From each sorted fraction, genomic DNA was isolated and quantified by UV absorbance on a Nanodrop 2000c.

This sample is part of a study of shared clonotypes between healthy human individuals (dated by TCRdb to the early 2020s). About the full investigation: A couple of women and a few men aged 18 to 49 years were included in the cohort. For each donor, CD4 naive and CD4 memory were each run on three plates, CD8 naive on two plates, and CD8 memory on one plate. Blood TCR repertoires of roughly five healthy adults were deeply sequenced to estimate repertoire size and the extent of clonotype sharing between individuals. To increase sequencing depth and limit assay-specific biases, different laboratories used diverse techniques to prepare libraries and sequence TCR repertoires. Leukapheresis yielded between about 0.85 and 10 billion PBMCs per donor. General findings and caveats noted by the study authors: Even with the large sequencing depth, rarefaction of the sorted-subset datasets indicated that sequencing was incomplete. Compared with non-shared clonotypes, the clonotypes found in all four sorted-subset donors had higher generation probabilities. Sharing across a few donors was observed for approximately 4.6% of naive CD4, over 3% of naive CD8, about 2.3% of memory CD4, and about 0.4% of memory CD8 clonotypes. Estimated clonotype richness was generally larger for naive than for memory subsets. Pairwise subsampling indicated that sequencing depth was expected to affect the degree of clonotype sharing among donors. The small number of donors limited the genetic and exposure-history diversity represented. Sampling was restricted to blood, and TCR repertoires in tissues likely differ from the TCR repertoires found in blood.

Using the deep immunoSEQ assay, TCR CDR3 regions were amplified from genomic DNA by multiplex PCR. Extracted genomic DNA from each cell subset was spread evenly across all wells of several immunoSEQ 96-well plates, with each plate serving as a replicate. For sorted subsets, each replicate PCR was loaded with approximately 200 ng genomic DNA, equivalent to about 30,000 T cell genomes. Purified libraries were quantified with a Qubit 3.0 fluorometer, sized on a Bioanalyzer 2100, and re-quantified with the KAPA Library Quantification kit. Every immunoSEQ 96-well plate was sequenced on a dedicated single-read 150-cycle Illumina NextSeq 550 flow cell. In the source study's methods: Because the immunoSEQ output included only junctional sequences and no quality scores, the filtering could not be the same as the filtering used for full-length reads. Sequences were annotated with PyIR, a Python wrapper for IgBLAST v1.9, and V/J genes and CDR3 were assigned using IMGT germline references. Reads with weak V/J assignments (E-value above 1e-6), missing CDR3, stop codons, out-of-frame junctions, or ambiguous translated residues were removed. A V3J clonotype was defined by an identical inferred V gene, J gene, and CDR3 amino acid sequence. The percentage overlap between two repertoires was calculated by dividing the number of shared unique clonotypes by the size of the smaller repertoire. Repertoire richness was assessed with RTK rarefaction, the Chao1 estimator, and Recon v2.1 estimates of unobserved clonotypes. Generation probabilities were computed with OLGA for all TCRbeta clonotypes obtained by the gDNA method from several donors. TCRdb mirrors the immuneACCESS table, restricted to in-frame sequences. Some clones are absent from its copies; in checked studies, under half trace to an unresolved V gene, and the reason for the others is unknown. The DNA gave D and trimming, while V, J and clone size come from that table. The sample contains 2 million to 3 million clones, 80% to 95% of them found a single time. The ten largest clones capture approximately 0.35% of the sample.

Via the germline V gene, CDR1 is MDHEN and CDR2 SYDVKM. The CDR3 runs 15 residues from the cysteine to the phenylalanine. This entry keeps only the CDR3 DNA: 45 bases, framed from base 1. The germline V and J ends show losses of 6 bases and 6 bases respectively, and no gene match explains 13 bases of the junction. The sample was naive CD4+ T cells from PBMCs. This specimen's cell subset or site label, interpreted: CD45RA+ positively selected. This receptor chain uses TRBV28 and TRBJ1-1, and 7 junctional nucleotides match TRBD1. The receptor was isolated from a man aged 18 to 29 in good health. Some clones in this sample may be carry-over from other donors' samples. The nucleotides are TGTGCCAGCAGAACTCAGGGGGGGGTGGTAGCTGAAGCTTTCTTT. Translated, this is CASRTQGGVVAEAFF.